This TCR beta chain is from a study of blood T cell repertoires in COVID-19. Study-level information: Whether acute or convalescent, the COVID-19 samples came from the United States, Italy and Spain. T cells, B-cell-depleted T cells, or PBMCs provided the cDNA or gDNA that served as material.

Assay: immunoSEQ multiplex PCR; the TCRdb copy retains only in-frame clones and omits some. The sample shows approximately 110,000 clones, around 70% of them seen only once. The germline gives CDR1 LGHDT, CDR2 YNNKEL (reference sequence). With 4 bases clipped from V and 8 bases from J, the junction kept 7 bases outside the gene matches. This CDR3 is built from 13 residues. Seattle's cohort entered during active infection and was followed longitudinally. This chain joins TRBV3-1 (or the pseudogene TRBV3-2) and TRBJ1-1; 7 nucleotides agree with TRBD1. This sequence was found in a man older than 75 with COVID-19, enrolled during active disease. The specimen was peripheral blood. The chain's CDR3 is CASSLMRGQEAFF. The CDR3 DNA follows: TGTGCCAGCAGCCTTATGAGGGGACAGGAAGCTTTCTTT.